This T cell receptor beta chain came from a study of CD8+ T cells in alopecia areata. As for treatment: oral pan-JAK inhibitor, 5-10 mg twice daily. Cell sorting on a FACSAria was used to separate CD4+ and CD8+ T cells from the PBMCs. The length of the CDR3 is 15 residues. In germline, CDR1 is SGHTA, CDR2 FQGTGA. V lost 2 bases to trimming and J lost 4 bases, with 13 bases between them. It was cDNA, reverse transcribed from extracted RNA, that served as the sequencing template. Repertoires were generated with immunoSEQ multiplex PCR, while TCRdb's copy carries only in-frame clones and drops some. The sample includes approximately 100,000 clones, 60% seen only once; the top ten take 16%.

The chain has TRBV7-3 and TRBJ2-3; D tentatively fits TRBD1 or TRBD2 (6 bases each). The TCR was taken from a human donor with alopecia areata. The input for sequencing was CD8+ T cells sorted from blood, taken between weeks 55 and 65, from a patient treated with tofacitinib. As DNA, the CDR3 is TGTGCCAGCAGCTTATGGGGGGCGCCGGCAGATACGCAGTATTTT. It yields the protein CASSLWGAPADTQYF.